The 22 T cell receptor beta chains below come from one sample, sequenced in a study of blood T cell repertoires in COVID-19. Measured with immunoSEQ multiplex PCR; TCRdb has only the in-frame clones, and not every one. In the table there are 69,000 or so clones, 90% of which are singletons. The sample comprised peripheral blood. Receptors originate from a man aged 45-65 years with acute or convalescent COVID-19.

This chain uses TRBV11-2 with TRBJ2-1, with D possibly matching TRBD2 (5 bases). Germline V gives CDR1 SGHAT, CDR2 FQNNGV. CDR3 length equals 16 residues. V was cut by 5 bases and J by 5 bases, with 19 bases left in between. CDR3 residues: CASSPSSGRFNNEQFF. DNA of the CDR3: TGTGCCAGCAGCCCAAGCAGCGGCCGTTTCAACAATGAGCAGTTCTTC. The variable domain in full, completed from reference TRBV11-2 and TRBJ2-1, reads EAGVAQSPRYKIIEKRQSVAFWCNPISGHATLYWYQQILGQGPKLLIQFQNNGVVDDSQLPKDRFSAERLKGVDSTLKIQPAKLEDSAVYLCASSPSSGRFNNEQFFGPGTRLTVL.

V and J are TRBV6-5 and TRBJ2-3; D not resolved. The CDR3 is 12 residues long. The germline V and J ends were trimmed by 5 bases and 4 bases, with 7 bases remaining between them. Germline-derived CDR1 and CDR2 are MNHEY and SVGAGI. CDR3 sequence (DNA): TGTGCCAGCAGTCGTAGCCCAGATACGCAGTATTTT. Its protein is CASSRSPDTQYF.

Only one count was recorded for this clone. CDR3 sequence reads: CASSLEGGRGTDTQYF. As DNA, the CDR3 is TGTGCCAGCAGCTTAGAAGGCGGGAGGGGCACAGATACGCAGTATTTT. The chain combines TRBV7-2 with TRBJ2-3, with 9 bases lining up with TRBD2. The CDR3 contains 16 residues. Germline V CDR1 and CDR2: SGHTA, FQGNSA. V lost 1 base to trimming and J lost 1 base; unmatched junction nucleotides: 3.

The chain's CDR3 is CASSQYMDSPYEQYF. The CDR3 DNA is TGTGCCAGCAGCCAATATATGGACAGCCCCTACGAGCAGTACTTC. The genes are TRBV14 and TRBJ2-7; a possible D gene is TRBD1 (6 bases). V was trimmed by 2 bases and J by 2 bases, leaving 13 bases between them. Germline CDR1 and CDR2: SGHDN and FVKESK. This CDR3 is 15 amino acids long.

This chain connects TRBV5-1 to TRBJ2-1; D is possibly TRBD1 (7 bases). Germline V gene lookup returns CDR1 SGHRS and CDR2 YFSETQ. V lost 1 base, J lost 5 bases, and 13 bases lay in between. The CDR3 totals 15 residues. The chain's CDR3 is CASSLPRGDHNEQFF. The CDR3 DNA reads as TGCGCCAGCAGCTTGCCCAGGGGGGACCACAATGAGCAGTTCTTC.

The rearrangement uses TRBV27 and TRBJ2-5, with 11 positions matching TRBD2. Germline CDR1 reads MNHEY; CDR2 reads SMNVEV (reference sequence). Trimming cost V 5 bases and J 0 bases; bases outside gene matches: 8. The CDR3 loop spans 17 amino acids. The CDR3 bases are TGTGCCAGCAGTACTGGGACTAGCGGAGTGTACCAAGAGACCCAGTACTTC. Its protein product is CASSTGTSGVYQETQYF.

The rearrangement uses TRBV6-5 and TRBJ1-1, with 7 bases lining up with TRBD1. The CDR3 totals 14 residues. Germline V gene data show CDR1 as MNHEY and CDR2 as SVGAGI. Losses at the gene ends were 0 bases for V and 5 bases for J; bases not matched to a gene: 3. This CDR3 is CASSYSAQGTEAFF. CDR3 sequence (DNA): TGTGCCAGCAGTTACTCAGCACAGGGGACTGAAGCTTTCTTT.

V and J are TRBV27 and TRBJ1-2, with 7 bases that match TRBD1. Germline CDR1 reads MNHEY; CDR2 reads SMNVEV (reference sequence). The CDR3 totals 13 residues. V was clipped by 2 bases and J by 4 bases; unmatched bases: 1. The CDR3 here is CASSLGTAYGYTF. In nucleotides, the CDR3 is TGTGCCAGCAGTTTAGGGACAGCCTATGGCTACACCTTC.

The rearrangement uses TRBV7-2 and TRBJ2-5; TRBD2 matches at 9 bases. The germline V gene encodes CDR1 SGHTA and CDR2 FQGNSA. The CDR3 has 15 amino acids. V lost 3 bases to trimming and J lost 1 base; unmatched junction nucleotides: 3. This CDR3 reads CASSFTTSGQETQYF. The CDR3 DNA reads TGTGCCAGCAGCTTCACGACTAGCGGCCAAGAGACCCAGTACTTC.

This clone has a single count. The CDR3 coding sequence is TGTGCCAGCAGCTCTCGGGCAGGGCGCATCTCCAAGATGACCCAGTACTTC. This translates into CASSSRAGRISKMTQYF. The genes are TRBV11-3 and TRBJ2-5, with D possibly TRBD1 on 5 matching bases. Trimming pared 4 bases from V and 7 bases from J, leaving 25 bases between. This CDR3 is built from 17 residues. The germline V gene has CDR1 SGHNT and CDR2 YENEEA. The whole variable domain, remainder taken from reference TRBV11-3 and TRBJ2-5, is EAGVVQSPRYKIIEKKQPVAFWCNPISGHNTLYWYLQNLGQGPELLIRYENEEAVDDSQLPKDRFSAERLKGVDSTLKIQPAELGDSAVYLCASSSRAGRISKMTQYFGPGTRLLVL.

The J gene is TRBJ1-2, the V gene TRBV12-3 or TRBV12-4; D gene ambiguous. This CDR3 has 13 amino acids. Between the trimmed V and J ends, which lost 5 bases and 5 bases, there was a span of 12 bases. In DNA form, the CDR3 reads TGTGCCAGCAGTCCTCTGCCAACTTATGGCTACACCTTC. This encodes CASSPLPTYGYTF.

In its sample, this clone was seen once. This chain uses TRBV2 with TRBJ2-4; D possibly corresponds to TRBD1 (5 bases). Trimming took 8 bases from V and 9 from J, leaving 11 bases between them. This CDR3 region has 11 residues. The V gene's germline CDR1 is SNHLY and CDR2 FYNNEI. DNA for the CDR3: TGTGCCAGCTTCTGGGGCGCCATTCAGTACTTC. This codes for CASFWGAIQYF.

The genes are TRBV5-5 and TRBJ1-6; D not resolved. The V and J ends lost 1 base and 5 bases respectively, with 10 bases between them. Germline CDR1 SGHKS, CDR2 YYEKEE (reference sequence). CDR3 length: 15 residues. The CDR3 DNA reads as TGTGCCAGCAGCTTGCGAGCCCTGGATAATTCACCCCTCCACTTT. It translates to CASSLRALDNSPLHF.

The chain employs TRBV5-4 and TRBJ2-3, with 11 bases identical to TRBD2. This CDR3 contains 16 residues. J lost 3 bases, V lost 4 bases, and 7 bases had no gene match. The germline V gene has CDR1 SGHNT and CDR2 YYREEE (reference sequence). This chain's CDR3 is CASSGSASGRTDTQYF. In DNA form, the CDR3 reads TGTGCCAGCAGCGGCTCGGCTAGCGGGAGGACAGATACGCAGTATTTT. Drawing the rest from reference TRBV5-4 and TRBJ2-3, the complete variable domain is ETGVTQSPTHLIKTRGQQVTLRCSSQSGHNTVSWYQQALGQGPQFIFQYYREEENGRGNFPPRFSGLQFPNYSSELNVNALELDDSALYLCASSGSASGRTDTQYFGPGTRLTVL.

The chain carries TRBV4-1 and TRBJ2-7, with a possible D match to TRBD1 (6 bases). Trimming took 5 bases from V and 4 from J, leaving 18 bases between them. The CDR3 extends over 15 amino acids. Germline-derived CDR1 and CDR2 are MGHRA and YSYEKL. The CDR3 DNA sequence: TGCGCCAGCAGCTCTCGGACCCCAGGGGCTTACGAGCAGTACTTC. It yields the protein CASSSRTPGAYEQYF.

The chain uses TRBV7-9 and TRBJ2-1; 12 nucleotides match TRBD2. Germline CDR1 and CDR2: SEHNR and FQNEAQ (reference sequence). This CDR3 is built from 15 residues. Losses at the gene ends were 5 bases for V and 6 bases for J; bases not matched to a gene: 5. CDR3 sequence (DNA): TGTGCCAGCAGCCCGCGACTAGCGGGAGTCAATGAGCAGTTCTTC. Translating gives CASSPRLAGVNEQFF.

The rearrangement links TRBV6-1 to TRBJ1-1; 7 bases match TRBD1. V lost 8 bases to trimming and J lost 10 bases; unmatched junction nucleotides: 13. Germline V gives CDR1 MNHNS, CDR2 SASEGT. The CDR3 contains 13 residues. This CDR3 reads CASRSLKRGPAFF. The CDR3 nucleotides are TGTGCCAGCCGATCCCTCAAGAGGGGGCCAGCTTTCTTT.

The rearrangement links TRBV12-1 to TRBJ2-4; TRBD1 is the table's D call and was not checked against the DNA. TRBV12-1 is a known pseudogene. The CDR3 has 13 amino acids. CDR3 DNA sequence: TGTGCCAGCAGCCTCAGGTCCAAAAACATTCAGTACTTC. It codes for CASSLRSKNIQYF.

The chain recombines TRBV7-2 with TRBJ2-5, with a possible D match to TRBD2 (5 bases). Germline assignment: CDR1 SGHTA and CDR2 FQGNSA. The V end lost 1 base, the J end lost 1 base, and 10 bases lay between the germline ends. This CDR3 region has 15 residues. The CDR3 loop is CASSLGASSQETQYF. Here the CDR3 DNA reads TGTGCCAGCAGCTTAGGGGCTAGCTCCCAAGAGACCCAGTACTTC.

The chain uses TRBV7-9 and TRBJ1-2; D is unresolved. CDR1 and CDR2 (germline): SEHNR, FQNEAQ (reference sequence). V was trimmed by 5 bases and J by 0 bases, leaving 10 bases between them. The CDR3 covers 14 residues. CDR3 sequence: CASSTRTANYGYTF. The CDR3 DNA reads TGTGCCAGCAGCACACGGACTGCTAACTATGGCTACACCTTC.

V and J are TRBV10-1 and TRBJ2-1; 7 positions match TRBD2. Germline lookup yields CDR1 WNHNN and CDR2 SYGVQD (reference sequence). V was pared by 3 bases and J by 8 bases, with 10 bases of the junction left unmatched. The CDR3 contains 15 residues. The CDR3 loop reads CASSDPRREKDEQFF. The CDR3 DNA is TGCGCCAGCAGTGACCCCCGGCGGGAGAAGGATGAGCAGTTCTTC.

This clone showed up just once. The genes are TRBV2 and TRBJ1-1; D not resolved. Germline V CDR1 and CDR2: SNHLY, FYNNEI. This CDR3 has 13 amino acids. Trimming removed 9 bases from V and 0 bases from J, with 11 bases in between. The CDR3 bases are TGTGCCAGGGGCCCAGGTTTGAACACTGAAGCTTTCTTT. Its translation: CARGPGLNTEAFF.